This T cell receptor (beta chain) was captured by sequencing in a study of CD8 T cells in Susac syndrome. Overall study context: Intravenous immunoglobulin alone or corticosteroids were being given to patients with Susac syndrome at blood draw, unless they were therapy-naive. Regarding the study as a whole: An acknowledgment was made by the study that its TCR sequencing and HLA analysis involved relatively few individuals.

The CDR3 extends over 13 amino acids. V lost 0 bases and J lost 6, with 9 bases in between. Germline CDR1 reads SGHDN; CDR2 reads FVKESK. An input of about 0.45 to 1 ug of RNA was subjected to reverse transcription using random hexamers. Amplification of the TCR beta CDR3 was carried out by immunoSEQ multiplex PCR, which spanned a total of 54 Vbeta and 13 Jbeta segments. Using its own MiXCR run on the immunoSEQ multiplex PCR reads, TCRdb lists one record per CDR3 protein. The repertoire consists of about 180,000 distinct CDR3 sequences, with roughly 94% occurring once and the leading ten covering 0.12%. As for this clonotype: Antigen unknown.

Negative isolation yielded the CD8+ and CD4+ T cells, while FACS enriched the TEMRA cells. This receptor was taken from a human donor with Susac syndrome. Specimen: CD4+ T cells from PBMCs. The chain is built from TRBV14 and TRBJ2-7; D may be TRBD1 (5 bases). The CDR3 DNA follows: TGTGCCAGCAGCCAAGATCCCAGGGTCGAGCAGTACTTC. Its translation: CASSQDPRVEQYF. The full variable domain, its missing parts supplied by reference TRBV14 and TRBJ2-7, is EAGVTQFPSHSVIEKGQTVTLRCDPISGHDNLYWYRRVMGKEIKFLLHFVKESKQDESGMPNNRFLAERTGGTYSTLKVQPAELEDSGVYFCASSQDPRVEQYFGPGTRLTVT.